This entry lists 21 T cell receptor beta chains sequenced from one sample in a study of control samples from healthy donors and cancer patients (dated by TCRdb to about 2020). Library preparation employed the immunoSEQ multiplex PCR assay. Held by TCRdb, this immuneACCESS table contains in-frame sequences only and omits some clones. Under half of the omission traces to an unresolved V gene where checked; the cause of the rest is unknown. The sample records 65,000 to 100,000 clones, about 87% of which are singletons. Roughly 20% of the sample is in the top ten clones. Sequenced input: blood. The source of these receptors is a man between 50 and 59 years old in good health.

This chain uses TRBV6-1 with TRBJ1-6; D is perhaps TRBD1 (5 bases). The CDR3 sequence is 15 residues long. The germline CDR1 and CDR2 sequences are MNHNS and SASEGT. Trimming shortened V by 1 base and J by 9 bases, and 13 bases separated the two germline ends. Here the CDR3 reads CASSEVTEGSSPLHF. The DNA of the CDR3 is TGTGCCAGCAGTGAAGTAACAGAGGGGTCTTCACCCCTCCACTTT.

The V gene is TRBV5-8, the J gene TRBJ1-2; TRBD1 aligns across 7 bases. The CDR3 length is 14 residues. Germline CDR1 reads SGHTS; CDR2 reads YDEGEE. Trimming removed 0 bases from V and 8 bases from J; junction bases left unmatched: 7. The CDR3 spells CASSLARQGEGYTF. CDR3 DNA sequence: TGTGCCAGCAGCTTGGCACGGCAGGGGGAGGGCTACACCTTC. Combining the CDR3 with reference TRBV5-8 and TRBJ1-2 gives the whole variable domain EAGVTQSPTHLIKTRGQQATLRCSPISGHTSVYWYQQALGLGLQFLLWYDEGEERNRGNFPPRFSGRQFPNYSSELNVNALELEDSALYLCASSLARQGEGYTFGSGTRLTVV.

The V call is TRBV5-3, the J call TRBJ2-3, with 11 positions matching TRBD2. TRBV5-3 is treated as an ORF (open reading frame) with a function not yet certain. V was clipped by 1 base and J by 5 bases; unmatched bases: 9. The CDR3 runs to 17 residues. The CDR3 spells CARSLLAETSGRDTQYF. The CDR3 nucleotides read TGTGCCAGAAGCTTGTTAGCGGAAACTAGCGGGAGAGATACGCAGTATTTT.

The chain uses TRBV18 and TRBJ2-1; the match to TRBD2 covers 8 bases. The CDR3 is made up of 14 amino acids. Losses at the gene ends were 0 bases for V and 7 bases for J; bases not matched to a gene: 2. The germline V gene encodes CDR1 KGHSH and CDR2 LQKENI. CDR3 residues: CASSPPGLENEQFF. For the CDR3, the DNA is TGTGCCAGCTCACCACCGGGACTAGAAAATGAGCAGTTCTTC.

This chain links TRBV6-5 with TRBJ2-7, with D perhaps matching TRBD2 (5 bases). V lost 10 bases to trimming and J lost 1 base, with 11 bases between them. CDR3 length: 12 amino acids. Germline assignment: CDR1 MNHEY and CDR2 SVGAGI. The CDR3 here is CATLGGSYEQYF. CDR3 DNA: TGTGCCACCTTAGGCGGGTCCTACGAGCAGTACTTC.

The chain combines TRBV19 with TRBJ2-7; tentative D call: TRBD1 (6 bases). Trimming left V 5 bases short and J 2 bases short, with 10 bases between. Germline V gives CDR1 LNHDA, CDR2 SQIVND (reference sequence). This CDR3 region has 13 residues. CDR3 region: CASSWGPTYEQYF. The CDR3 nucleotides read TGTGCCAGTAGTTGGGGGCCAACCTACGAGCAGTACTTC.

The rearrangement joins TRBV4-1 to TRBJ2-5, with 9 nucleotides matching TRBD1. The germline V gene has CDR1 MGHRA and CDR2 YSYEKL. V was clipped by 2 bases and J by 3 bases; unmatched bases: 7. The CDR3 totals 16 residues. The CDR3 region is CASSQNPGTGKETQYF. Written as DNA, the CDR3 is TGCGCCAGCAGCCAAAACCCCGGGACAGGGAAAGAGACCCAGTACTTC.

CDR3 region: CASSAISGPGTPLHF. The CDR3 nucleotides read TGTGCCAGCTCAGCTATCTCAGGGCCTGGCACACCCCTCCACTTT. V and J are TRBV18 and TRBJ1-6, with D maybe TRBD1 (5 bases). Germline loops: CDR1 KGHSH, CDR2 LQKENI. V was cut by 5 bases and J by 11 bases, with 19 bases left in between. This CDR3 spans 15 amino acids.

The chain is built from TRBV2 and TRBJ1-5; D is uncertain. The CDR3 consists of 12 residues. Germline assignment: CDR1 SNHLY and CDR2 FYNNEI. V was clipped by 5 bases and J by 7 bases, with 9 bases between them. The CDR3: CASSPTEQPQHF. CDR3 DNA sequence: TGTGCCAGCAGTCCCACAGAACAGCCCCAGCATTTT.

This clone was observed a few times. The rearrangement uses TRBV9 and TRBJ1-5; no clear D. There are 15 residues in the CDR3. Germline loops: CDR1 SGDLS, CDR2 YYNGEE. V shed 4 bases and J shed 0 bases, with 11 bases lying between them. CDR3 loop: CASSQGIYSNQPQHF. CDR3 DNA sequence: TGTGCCAGCAGCCAAGGGATTTATAGCAATCAGCCCCAGCATTTT.

This chain connects TRBV7-2 to TRBJ2-1; 7 bases line up with TRBD2. J was trimmed by 4 bases and V by 0 bases; bases with no gene match: 6. Germline loops: CDR1 SGHTA, CDR2 FQGNSA. CDR3 length: 16 amino acids. The CDR3, as DNA: TGTGCCAGCAGCTTAGCCAGCGGGGAGCGATACAATGAGCAGTTCTTC. The encoded protein is CASSLASGERYNEQFF.

This chain uses TRBV2 with TRBJ1-2; TRBD1 matches 8 bases. Germline lookup yields CDR1 SNHLY and CDR2 FYNNEI. The CDR3 is made up of 13 amino acids. Losses at the gene ends were 7 bases for V and 3 bases for J; bases not matched to a gene: 4. CDR3 sequence: CASILTGDYGYTF. CDR3 coding DNA: TGTGCCAGCATTTTGACAGGGGACTATGGCTACACCTTC.

This chain links TRBV27 with TRBJ2-1; D is unclear. The ends were cut back, 1 base at V and 0 bases at J, with 7 bases in the middle. This CDR3 has 15 residues. CDR1 and CDR2 from the germline V gene are MNHEY and SMNVEV (reference sequence). CDR3 in DNA: TGTGCCAGCAGTTTATTTGCGCGCTCCTACAATGAGCAGTTCTTC. It encodes CASSLFARSYNEQFF.

The chain links TRBV19 to TRBJ1-1; no firm D call. The CDR3 extends over 14 amino acids. Trimming left V 3 bases short and J 1 base short, with 9 bases between. Germline V gene lookup returns CDR1 LNHDA and CDR2 SQIVND (reference sequence). The CDR3 DNA is TGTGCCAGTAGTATTGAACAGACGAACACTGAAGCTTTCTTT. This translates into CASSIEQTNTEAFF.

This sequence joins TRBV4-1 and TRBJ2-3; 14 bases fit TRBD2. This CDR3 contains 17 residues. Germline V lookup: CDR1 MGHRA, CDR2 YSYEKL. After removal of 0 bases from V and 4 bases from J, the junction contained 3 bases not matched to a gene. The CDR3 loop is CASSQEGTSGSADTQYF. DNA for the CDR3: TGCGCCAGCAGCCAAGAAGGGACTAGCGGGAGTGCAGATACGCAGTATTTT.

The genes are TRBV28 and TRBJ1-2; D is uncertain. The CDR3 consists of 12 residues. Trimming removed 4 bases at V and 6 bases at J, with 9 bases between. CDR1 and CDR2 (germline): MDHEN, SYDVKM. The CDR3 spells CASSSRLDGYTF. The CDR3 DNA sequence: TGTGCCAGCAGTTCCCGACTCGATGGCTACACCTTC.

The gene calls are TRBV27 and TRBJ1-2; 8 nucleotides agree with TRBD1. Germline lookup yields CDR1 MNHEY and CDR2 SMNVEV (reference sequence). This CDR3 has 14 amino acids. J gave up 8 bases and V 4 bases, and 9 bases lay outside the gene matches. CDR3 DNA sequence: TGTGCCAGCAGTTCCACCCGGACAGGGCGCGGCTACACCTTC. It is translated as CASSSTRTGRGYTF.

The V gene is TRBV1, the J gene TRBJ2-1; TRBD1, as called in the table, went unchecked against the DNA. TRBV1 is flagged as a pseudogene. The CDR3 extends over 16 amino acids. CDR3 nucleotide sequence: TGCACCAGCAGCCTAGACAACAGGGACTCCTACAATGAGCAGTTCTTC. It translates to CTSSLDNRDSYNEQFF.

The chain has TRBV20-1 and TRBJ2-6; D call uncertain. The CDR3 loop spans 15 amino acids. V was clipped by 3 bases and J by 0 bases, with 9 bases between them. The germline CDR1 and CDR2 sequences are DFQATT and SNEGSKA (reference sequence). Written as DNA, the CDR3 is TGCAGTGCTAGTCCCAGCACCTCTGGGGCCAACGTCCTGACTTTC. Its protein is CSASPSTSGANVLTF.

The J gene is TRBJ1-5, the V gene TRBV30; 8 positions agree with TRBD1. The germline CDR1 and CDR2 sequences are GTSNPN and SVGIG (reference sequence). The CDR3 totals 16 residues. V lost 5 bases to trimming and J lost 0 bases; unmatched junction nucleotides: 9. The CDR3 DNA is TGTGCCTGGGGGAAAGGGACAGGACTTAGCAATCAGCCCCAGCATTTT. Encoded protein: CAWGKGTGLSNQPQHF.

The table lists this clone with a few counts. The rearrangement links TRBV25-1 to TRBJ1-2, with D perhaps TRBD1 (5 bases). The CDR3 is 13 amino acids. V lost 2 bases and J lost 4, with 8 bases in between. Germline CDR1 MGHDK, CDR2 SYGVNS. The CDR3 region is CASSEPGRYGYTF. For the CDR3, the DNA is TGTGCCAGCAGTGAACCAGGGCGCTATGGCTACACCTTC.